Only a few counts were recorded for the clone carrying this T cell receptor (beta chain). The source of the sample is a study of naive and memory T cell subsets. Ligated cDNA underwent four rounds of PCR with nested alpha and beta constant region primers and SP2. Each CDR3 protein gets one entry after TCRdb re-called the 5' RACE reads with MiXCR. This sample has roughly 56,000 distinct CDR3 sequences, with roughly 6.7% found just once. The CDR3 has 14 residues. Per germline, CDR1 LGHDT and CDR2 YNNKEL (reference sequence). J lost 7 bases, V lost 3 bases, and 4 bases had no gene match. An oligonucleotide containing a UMI was ligated to the 3' end of TCR cDNA.

The chain employs TRBV3-1 and TRBJ2-3; 10 bases fit TRBD2. This TCR was sampled from a male donor in good health. CDR3 amino acids: CASSQSGGAHTQYF. CDR3 DNA sequence: TGTGCCAGCAGCCAGAGCGGGGGGGCTCATACGCAGTATTTT.